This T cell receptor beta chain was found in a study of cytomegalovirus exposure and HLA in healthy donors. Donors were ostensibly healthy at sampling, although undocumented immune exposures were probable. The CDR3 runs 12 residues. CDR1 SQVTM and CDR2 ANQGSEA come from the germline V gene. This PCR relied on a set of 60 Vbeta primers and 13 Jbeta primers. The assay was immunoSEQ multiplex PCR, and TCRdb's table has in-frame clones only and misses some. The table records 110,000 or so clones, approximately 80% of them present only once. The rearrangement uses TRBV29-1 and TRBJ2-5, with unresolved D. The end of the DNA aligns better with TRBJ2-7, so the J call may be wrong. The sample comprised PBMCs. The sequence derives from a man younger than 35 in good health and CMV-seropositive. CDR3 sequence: CSVGFGRYEQYF. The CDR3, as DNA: TGCAGCGTTGGATTTGGTCGCTACGAGCAGTACTTC.